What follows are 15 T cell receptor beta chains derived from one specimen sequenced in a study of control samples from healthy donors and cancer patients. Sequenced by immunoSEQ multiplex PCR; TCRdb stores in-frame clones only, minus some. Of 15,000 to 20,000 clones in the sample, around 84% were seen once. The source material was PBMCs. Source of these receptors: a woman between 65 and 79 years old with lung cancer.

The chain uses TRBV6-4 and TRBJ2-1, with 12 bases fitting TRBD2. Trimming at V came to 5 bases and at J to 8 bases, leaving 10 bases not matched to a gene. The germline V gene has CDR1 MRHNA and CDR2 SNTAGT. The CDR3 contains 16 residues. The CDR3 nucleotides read TGTGCCAGCAGTCACGATGGACTAGCGGGAATAGATGAGCAGTTCTTC. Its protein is CASSHDGLAGIDEQFF.

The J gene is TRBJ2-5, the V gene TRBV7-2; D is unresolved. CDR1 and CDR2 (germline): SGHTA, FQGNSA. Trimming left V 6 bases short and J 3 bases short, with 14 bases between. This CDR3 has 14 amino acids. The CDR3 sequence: CASSFVLGKETQYF. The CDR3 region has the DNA TGTGCCAGCAGTTTCGTTCTAGGGAAAGAGACCCAGTACTTC.

The CDR3 spells CASSFPGANGYTF. In DNA form, the CDR3 reads TGTGCCAGCAGCTTTCCAGGGGCCAATGGCTACACCTTC. The V gene is TRBV5-6, the J gene TRBJ1-2, with D possibly matching TRBD1 (6 bases). Trimming took 2 bases from V and 6 from J, leaving 11 bases between them. Germline V gene sequence: CDR1 SGHDT, CDR2 YYEEEE. The CDR3 length is 13 residues.

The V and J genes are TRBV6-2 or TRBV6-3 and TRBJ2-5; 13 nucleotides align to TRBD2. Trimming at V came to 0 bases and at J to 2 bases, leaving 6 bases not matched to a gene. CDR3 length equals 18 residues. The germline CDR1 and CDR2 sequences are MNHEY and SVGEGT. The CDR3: CASSYSLTSGRGQETQYF. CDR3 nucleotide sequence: TGTGCCAGCAGTTACTCGCTAACTAGCGGGAGGGGACAAGAGACCCAGTACTTC.

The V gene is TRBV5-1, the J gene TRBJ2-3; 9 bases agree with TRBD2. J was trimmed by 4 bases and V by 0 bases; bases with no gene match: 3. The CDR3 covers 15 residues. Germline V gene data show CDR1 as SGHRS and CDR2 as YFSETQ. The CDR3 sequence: CASSLALAGPDTQYF. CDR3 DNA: TGCGCCAGCAGCTTGGCTCTAGCGGGACCAGATACGCAGTATTTT.

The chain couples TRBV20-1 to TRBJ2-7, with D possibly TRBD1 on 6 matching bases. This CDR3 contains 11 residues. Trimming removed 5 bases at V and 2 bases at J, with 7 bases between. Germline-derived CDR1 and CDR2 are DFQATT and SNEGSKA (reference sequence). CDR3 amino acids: CSARDTYEQYF. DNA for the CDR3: TGCAGTGCTCGGGACACCTACGAGCAGTACTTC.

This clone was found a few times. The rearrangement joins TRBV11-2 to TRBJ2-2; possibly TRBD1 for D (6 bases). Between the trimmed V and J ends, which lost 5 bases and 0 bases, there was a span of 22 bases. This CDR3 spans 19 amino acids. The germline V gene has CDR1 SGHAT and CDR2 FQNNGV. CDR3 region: CASSPRQAFSTTNTGELFF. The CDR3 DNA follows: TGTGCCAGCAGCCCACGACAGGCATTTTCCACAACGAACACCGGGGAGCTGTTTTTT.

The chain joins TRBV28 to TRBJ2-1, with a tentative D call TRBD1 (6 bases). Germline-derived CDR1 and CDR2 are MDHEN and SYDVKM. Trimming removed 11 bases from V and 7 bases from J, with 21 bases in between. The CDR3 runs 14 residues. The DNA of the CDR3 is TGTGCCCATCAACCTGGGGGCAGGACGAATGAGCAGTTCTTC. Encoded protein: CAHQPGGRTNEQFF.

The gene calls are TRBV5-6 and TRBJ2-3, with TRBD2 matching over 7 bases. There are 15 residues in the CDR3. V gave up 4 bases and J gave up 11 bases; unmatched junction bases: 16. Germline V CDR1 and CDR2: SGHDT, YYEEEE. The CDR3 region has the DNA TGTGCCAGCAGCATTTGGGACGGGGGGATCGAGGTGCAGTATTTT. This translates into CASSIWDGGIEVQYF.

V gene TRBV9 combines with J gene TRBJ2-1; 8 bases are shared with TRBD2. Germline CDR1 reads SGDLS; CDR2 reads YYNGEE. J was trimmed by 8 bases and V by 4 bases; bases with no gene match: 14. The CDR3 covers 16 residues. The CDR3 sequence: CASSSSPGGAKDEQFF. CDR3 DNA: TGTGCCAGCAGCTCTTCCCCGGGAGGGGCTAAGGATGAGCAGTTCTTC.

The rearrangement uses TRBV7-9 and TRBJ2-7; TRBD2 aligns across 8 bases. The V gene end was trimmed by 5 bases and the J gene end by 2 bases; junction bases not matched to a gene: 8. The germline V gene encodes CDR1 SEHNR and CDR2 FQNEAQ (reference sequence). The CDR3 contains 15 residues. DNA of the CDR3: TGTGCCAGCAGCCCTCCGGGAGGGGAGGCCTACGAGCAGTACTTC. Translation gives CASSPPGGEAYEQYF.

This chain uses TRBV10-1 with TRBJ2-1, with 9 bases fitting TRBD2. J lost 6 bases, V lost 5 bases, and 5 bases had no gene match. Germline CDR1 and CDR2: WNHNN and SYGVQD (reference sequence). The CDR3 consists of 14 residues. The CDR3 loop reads CASSLAGEGNEQFF. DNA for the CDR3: TGCGCCAGCAGTTTAGCGGGAGAGGGCAATGAGCAGTTCTTC.

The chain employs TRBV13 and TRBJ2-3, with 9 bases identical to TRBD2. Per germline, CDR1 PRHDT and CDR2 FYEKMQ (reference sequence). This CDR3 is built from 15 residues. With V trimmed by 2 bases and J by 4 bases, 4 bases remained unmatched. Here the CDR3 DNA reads TGTGCCAGCAGCTTATATGGGACTAGCTCAGATACGCAGTATTTT. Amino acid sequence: CASSLYGTSSDTQYF.

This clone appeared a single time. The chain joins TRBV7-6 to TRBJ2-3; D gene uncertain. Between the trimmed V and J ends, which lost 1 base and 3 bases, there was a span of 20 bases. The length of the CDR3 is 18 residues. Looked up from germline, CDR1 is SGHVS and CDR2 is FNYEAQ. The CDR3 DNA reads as TGTGCCAGCAGCTTAGTAGGCCCGCCGGTTTCGCCTACAGATACGCAGTATTTT. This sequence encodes CASSLVGPPVSPTDTQYF.

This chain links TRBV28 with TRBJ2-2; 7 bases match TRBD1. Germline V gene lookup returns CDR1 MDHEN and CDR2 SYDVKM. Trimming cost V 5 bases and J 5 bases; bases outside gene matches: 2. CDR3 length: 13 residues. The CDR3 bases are TGTGCCAGCAGTCGACAGGGAACCGGGGAGCTGTTTTTT. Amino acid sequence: CASSRQGTGELFF. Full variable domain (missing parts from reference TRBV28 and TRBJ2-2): DVKVTQSSRYLVKRTGEKVFLECVQDMDHENMFWYRQDPGLGLRLIYFSYDVKMKEKGDIPEGYSVSREKKERFSLILESASTNQTSMYLCASSRQGTGELFFGEGSRLTVL.